Following are 10 T cell receptor beta chains from one sample sequenced in a study of blood T cell repertoires in COVID-19. Some clones are missing from TCRdb's copy, which holds only in-frame ones; the method was immunoSEQ multiplex PCR. The table lists about 120,000 clones, 85% to 90% of them singletons, with under 35% in the top ten. Sequenced sample: peripheral blood. These receptors originate from a man between 65 and 80 years old with active or convalescent COVID-19.

V and J are TRBV7-9 and TRBJ2-1; 10 nucleotides align to TRBD2. CDR3 length: 17 residues. The V and J ends lost 5 bases and 2 bases, in that order; junction bases with no gene match: 9. Germline V gene data show CDR1 as SEHNR and CDR2 as FQNEAQ (reference sequence). CDR3 sequence: CASSQRRSGRAYNEQFF. In nucleotides, the CDR3 is TGTGCCAGCAGCCAACGTAGAAGCGGGAGGGCCTACAATGAGCAGTTCTTC. The whole variable domain, filled in from reference TRBV7-9 and TRBJ2-1, reads DTGVSQNPRHKITKRGQNVTFRCDPISEHNRLYWYRQTLGQGPEFLTYFQNEAQLEKSRLLSDRFSAERPKGSFSTLEIQRTEQGDSAMYLCASSQRRSGRAYNEQFFGPGTRLTVL.

This clone appeared a single time. The rearrangement links TRBV18 to TRBJ2-1; D might be TRBD2 (5 bases). Trimming cost V 3 bases and J 5 bases, with 8 bases left between them. CDR1 is KGHSH, CDR2 LQKENI, per germline. This CDR3 has 13 residues. CDR3 sequence: CASSPSLDNEQFF. CDR3 sequence (DNA): TGTGCCAGCTCACCCTCACTAGACAATGAGCAGTTCTTC.

V and J are TRBV28 and TRBJ1-2, with 9 bases aligning to TRBD1. Germline assignment: CDR1 MDHEN and CDR2 SYDVKM. The CDR3 runs 14 residues. The V and J ends lost 6 bases and 4 bases, in that order; junction bases with no gene match: 6. The CDR3: CASSYGQGSYGYTF. For the CDR3, the DNA is TGTGCCAGCAGCTACGGACAGGGGAGCTATGGCTACACCTTC.

The CDR3 sequence is CASSAPRRDNEQFF. Here the CDR3 DNA reads TGTGCCAGCAGTGCCCCCCGGAGGGATAATGAGCAGTTCTTC. The chain links TRBV28 to TRBJ2-1, with D perhaps matching TRBD2 (6 bases). The germline V gene encodes CDR1 MDHEN and CDR2 SYDVKM. Trimming pared 5 bases from V and 7 bases from J, leaving 15 bases between. CDR3 length: 14 amino acids.

The CDR3 reads CATSAEGDRGYTF. CDR3 nucleotides: TGTGCCACCAGTGCCGAGGGGGACAGGGGCTACACCTTC. The genes are TRBV24-1 and TRBJ1-2; 8 positions agree with TRBD1. This CDR3 comprises 13 residues. Germline values: CDR1 KGHDR, CDR2 SFDVKD. V lost 5 bases and J lost 8; bases outside the gene matches: 6.

The chain has TRBV10-3 and TRBJ1-6, with D unclear. The CDR3 loop spans 15 amino acids. Trimming left V 4 bases short and J 7 bases short, with 14 bases between. In germline, CDR1 is ENHRY, CDR2 SYGVKD. CDR3 in amino acids: CAISVGDGGNSPLHF. Here the CDR3 DNA reads TGTGCCATCAGTGTCGGCGACGGCGGGAATTCACCCCTCCACTTT.

The rearrangement joins TRBV6-4 to TRBJ2-1, with TRBD2 matching over 7 bases. This CDR3 is 13 amino acids long. Germline V gene lookup returns CDR1 MRHNA and CDR2 SNTAGT. Losses at the gene ends were 2 bases for V and 10 bases for J; bases not matched to a gene: 5. The CDR3 protein is CASSDREGREQFF. The CDR3 nucleotides read TGTGCCAGCAGTGACAGGGAGGGGCGGGAGCAGTTCTTC.

This rearrangement joins TRBV10-3 to TRBJ2-1; 8 nucleotides line up with TRBD1. V shed 4 bases and J 7 bases; nucleotides not matched to a gene: 6. The V gene's germline CDR1 is ENHRY and CDR2 SYGVKD. There are 14 residues in the CDR3. CDR3 residues: CAISGRQGINEQFF. In nucleotides, the CDR3 is TGTGCCATCAGTGGGCGACAGGGGATAAATGAGCAGTTCTTC.

CDR3 amino acids: CSGYRETNTGELFF. DNA for the CDR3: TGCAGCGGCTACAGGGAGACGAACACCGGGGAGCTGTTTTTT. The rearrangement joins TRBV29-1 to TRBJ2-2; D is perhaps TRBD1 (6 bases). V was trimmed by 7 bases and J by 0 bases, leaving 12 bases between them. The CDR3 spans 14 residues. Germline CDR1 reads SQVTM; CDR2 reads ANQGSEA.

The chain employs TRBV6-5 and TRBJ1-2; TRBD1 matches at 8 bases. The CDR3 spans 15 residues. The J segment lost 4 bases and the V segment lost 4 bases, leaving 8 bases of the junction unmatched. The germline V gene encodes CDR1 MNHEY and CDR2 SVGAGI. CDR3 nucleotides: TGTGCCAGCAGTTTCCGGGACAGGAAGACCTATGGCTACACCTTC. It codes for CASSFRDRKTYGYTF.